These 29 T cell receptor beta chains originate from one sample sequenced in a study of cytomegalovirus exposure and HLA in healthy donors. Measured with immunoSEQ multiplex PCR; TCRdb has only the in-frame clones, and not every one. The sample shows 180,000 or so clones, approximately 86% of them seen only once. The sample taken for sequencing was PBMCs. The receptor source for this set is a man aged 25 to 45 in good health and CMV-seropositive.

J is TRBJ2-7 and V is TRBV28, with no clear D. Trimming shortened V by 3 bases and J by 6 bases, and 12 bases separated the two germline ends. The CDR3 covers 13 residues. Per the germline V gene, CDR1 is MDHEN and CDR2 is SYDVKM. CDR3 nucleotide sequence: TGTGCCAGCAGTTTTCAGGCAGCTAGCGAGCAGTACTTC. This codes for CASSFQAASEQYF.

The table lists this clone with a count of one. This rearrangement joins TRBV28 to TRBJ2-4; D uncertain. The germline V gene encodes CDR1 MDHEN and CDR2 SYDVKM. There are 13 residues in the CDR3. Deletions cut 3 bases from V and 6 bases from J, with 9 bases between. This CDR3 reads CASSLSTRNIQYF. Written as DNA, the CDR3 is TGTGCCAGCAGTTTGTCGACCAGAAACATTCAGTACTTC.

CDR3 region: CASSPDRGGNEQFF. CDR3 in DNA: TGTGCCAGCAGCCCGGACAGGGGTGGGAATGAGCAGTTCTTC. J is TRBJ2-1 and V is TRBV7-2; TRBD1 aligns across 9 bases. CDR3 length: 14 amino acids. The ends lost 5 bases at V and 7 bases at J; junction bases unmatched: 6. Looked up from germline, CDR1 is SGHTA and CDR2 is FQGNSA.

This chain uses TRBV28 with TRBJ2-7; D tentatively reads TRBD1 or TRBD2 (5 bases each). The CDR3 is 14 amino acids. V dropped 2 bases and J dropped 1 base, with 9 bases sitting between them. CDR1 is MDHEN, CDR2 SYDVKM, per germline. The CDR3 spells CASSLRGRSYEQYF. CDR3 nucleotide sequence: TGTGCCAGCAGTTTACGGGGCAGATCCTACGAGCAGTACTTC.

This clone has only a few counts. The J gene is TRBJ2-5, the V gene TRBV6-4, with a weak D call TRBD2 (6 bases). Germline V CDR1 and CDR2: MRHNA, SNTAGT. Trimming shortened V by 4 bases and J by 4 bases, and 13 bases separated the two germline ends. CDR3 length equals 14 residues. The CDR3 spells CASSVAAGSETQYF. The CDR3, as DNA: TGTGCCAGCAGTGTCGCGGCGGGGTCAGAGACCCAGTACTTC.

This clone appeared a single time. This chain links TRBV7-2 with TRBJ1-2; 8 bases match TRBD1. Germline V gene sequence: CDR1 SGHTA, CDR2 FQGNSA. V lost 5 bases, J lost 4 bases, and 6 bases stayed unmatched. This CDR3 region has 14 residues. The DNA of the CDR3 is TGTGCCAGCAGCCCGTGGACAGGGTTCTATGGCTACACCTTC. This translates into CASSPWTGFYGYTF.

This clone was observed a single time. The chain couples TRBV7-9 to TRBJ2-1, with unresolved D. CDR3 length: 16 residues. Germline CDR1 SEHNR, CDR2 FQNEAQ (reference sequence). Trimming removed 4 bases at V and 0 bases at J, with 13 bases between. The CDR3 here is CASSYPRVGSYNEQFF. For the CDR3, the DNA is TGTGCCAGCAGCTATCCCCGGGTGGGCTCCTACAATGAGCAGTTCTTC.

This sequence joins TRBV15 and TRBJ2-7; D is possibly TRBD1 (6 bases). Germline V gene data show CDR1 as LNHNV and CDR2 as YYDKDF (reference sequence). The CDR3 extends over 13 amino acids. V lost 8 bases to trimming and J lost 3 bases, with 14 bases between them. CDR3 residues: CATGDRRNYEQYF. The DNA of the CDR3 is TGTGCCACCGGAGACAGGAGAAACTACGAGCAGTACTTC.

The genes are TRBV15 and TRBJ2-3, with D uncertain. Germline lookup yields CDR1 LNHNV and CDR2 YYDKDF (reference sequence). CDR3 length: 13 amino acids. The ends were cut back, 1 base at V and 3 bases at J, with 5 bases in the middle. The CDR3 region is CATSRGRTDTQYF. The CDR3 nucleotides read TGTGCCACCAGCAGAGGAAGGACAGATACGCAGTATTTT.

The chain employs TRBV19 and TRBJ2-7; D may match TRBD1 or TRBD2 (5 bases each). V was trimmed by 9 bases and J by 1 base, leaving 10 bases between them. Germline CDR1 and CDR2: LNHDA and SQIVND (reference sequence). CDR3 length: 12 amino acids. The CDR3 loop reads CASRDGSYEQYF. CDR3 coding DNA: TGTGCCAGCCGGGACGGATCCTACGAGCAGTACTTC.

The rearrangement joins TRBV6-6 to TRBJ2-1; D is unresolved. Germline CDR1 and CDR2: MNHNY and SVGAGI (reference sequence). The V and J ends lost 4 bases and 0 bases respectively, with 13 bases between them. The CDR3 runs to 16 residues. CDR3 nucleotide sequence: TGTGCCAGCAGTTTAACTCTCGACTCCTCCTACAATGAGCAGTTCTTC. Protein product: CASSLTLDSSYNEQFF.

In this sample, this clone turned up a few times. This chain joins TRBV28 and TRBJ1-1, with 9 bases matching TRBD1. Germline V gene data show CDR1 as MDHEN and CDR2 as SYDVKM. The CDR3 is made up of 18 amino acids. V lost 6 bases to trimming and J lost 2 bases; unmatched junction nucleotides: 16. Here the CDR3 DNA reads TGTGCCAGCAGGTGGGCCCTCGACAGGGGGGAAAGAAACACTGAAGCTTTCTTT. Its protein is CASRWALDRGERNTEAFF. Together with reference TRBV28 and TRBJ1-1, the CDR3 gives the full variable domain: DVKVTQSSRYLVKRTGEKVFLECVQDMDHENMFWYRQDPGLGLRLIYFSYDVKMKEKGDIPEGYSVSREKKERFSLILESASTNQTSMYLCASRWALDRGERNTEAFFGQGTRLTVV.

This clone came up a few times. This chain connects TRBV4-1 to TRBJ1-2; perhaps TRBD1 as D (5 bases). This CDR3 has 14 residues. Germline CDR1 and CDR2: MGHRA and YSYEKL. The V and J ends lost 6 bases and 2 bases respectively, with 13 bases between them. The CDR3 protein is CASRDIGKNYGYTF. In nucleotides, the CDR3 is TGCGCCAGCAGGGACATCGGGAAAAACTATGGCTACACCTTC.

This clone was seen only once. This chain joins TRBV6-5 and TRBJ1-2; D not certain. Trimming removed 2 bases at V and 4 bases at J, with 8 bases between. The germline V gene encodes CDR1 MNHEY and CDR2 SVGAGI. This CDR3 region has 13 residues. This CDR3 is CASSYDGLYGYTF. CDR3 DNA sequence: TGTGCCAGCAGTTACGATGGCCTCTATGGCTACACCTTC.

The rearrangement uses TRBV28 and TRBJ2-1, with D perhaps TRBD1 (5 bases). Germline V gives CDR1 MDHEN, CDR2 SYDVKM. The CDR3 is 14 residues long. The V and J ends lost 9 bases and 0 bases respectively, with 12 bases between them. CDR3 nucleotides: TGTGCCAGTCGCAGGGAAAGCTCCTACAATGAGCAGTTCTTC. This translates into CASRRESSYNEQFF. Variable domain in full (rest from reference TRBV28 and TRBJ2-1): DVKVTQSSRYLVKRTGEKVFLECVQDMDHENMFWYRQDPGLGLRLIYFSYDVKMKEKGDIPEGYSVSREKKERFSLILESASTNQTSMYLCASRRESSYNEQFFGPGTRLTVL.

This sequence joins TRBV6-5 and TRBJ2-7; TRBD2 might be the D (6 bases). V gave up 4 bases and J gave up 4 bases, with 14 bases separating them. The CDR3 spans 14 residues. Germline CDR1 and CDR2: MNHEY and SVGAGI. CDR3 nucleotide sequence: TGTGCCAGCAGTTCCCCCGGGAGTCAGTACGAGCAGTACTTC. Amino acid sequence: CASSSPGSQYEQYF.

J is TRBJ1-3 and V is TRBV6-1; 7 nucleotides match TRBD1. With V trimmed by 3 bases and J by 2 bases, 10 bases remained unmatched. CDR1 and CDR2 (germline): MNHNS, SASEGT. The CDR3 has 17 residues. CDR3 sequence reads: CASSDPDRVKAGNTIYF. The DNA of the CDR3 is TGTGCCAGCAGTGACCCCGACAGGGTAAAGGCTGGAAACACCATATATTTT.

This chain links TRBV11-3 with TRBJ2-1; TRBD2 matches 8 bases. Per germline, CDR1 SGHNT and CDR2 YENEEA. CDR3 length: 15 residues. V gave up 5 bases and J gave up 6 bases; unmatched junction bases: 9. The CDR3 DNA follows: TGTGCCAGCAGCCCCAATGTTGCGGGGGGCAATGAGCAGTTCTTC. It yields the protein CASSPNVAGGNEQFF.

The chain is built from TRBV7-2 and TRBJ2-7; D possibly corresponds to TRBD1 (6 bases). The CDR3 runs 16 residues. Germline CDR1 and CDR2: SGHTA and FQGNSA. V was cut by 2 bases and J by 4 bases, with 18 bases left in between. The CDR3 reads CASSLRAGDAAYEQYF. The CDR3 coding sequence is TGTGCCAGCAGCTTAAGGGCAGGGGATGCGGCGTACGAGCAGTACTTC.

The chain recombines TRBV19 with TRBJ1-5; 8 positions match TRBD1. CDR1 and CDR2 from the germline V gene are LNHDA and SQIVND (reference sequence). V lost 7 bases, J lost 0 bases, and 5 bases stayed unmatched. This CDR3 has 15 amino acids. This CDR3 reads CASNPGQVSNQPQHF. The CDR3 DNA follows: TGTGCCAGTAACCCGGGACAGGTTAGCAATCAGCCCCAGCATTTT.

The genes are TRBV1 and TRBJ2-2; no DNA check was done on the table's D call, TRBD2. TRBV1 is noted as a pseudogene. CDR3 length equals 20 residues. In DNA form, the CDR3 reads TGCACCAGCAGCCTCCCCCGGCGGGGCGGTGTCGTGACGAGTACCGGGGAGCTGTTTTTT. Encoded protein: CTSSLPRRGGVVTSTGELFF.

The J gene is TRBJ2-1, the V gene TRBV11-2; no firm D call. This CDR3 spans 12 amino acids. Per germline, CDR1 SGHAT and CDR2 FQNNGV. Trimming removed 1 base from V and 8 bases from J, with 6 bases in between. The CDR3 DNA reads TGTGCCAGCAGCTTAGGCCCGGATGAGCAGTTCTTC. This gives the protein CASSLGPDEQFF.

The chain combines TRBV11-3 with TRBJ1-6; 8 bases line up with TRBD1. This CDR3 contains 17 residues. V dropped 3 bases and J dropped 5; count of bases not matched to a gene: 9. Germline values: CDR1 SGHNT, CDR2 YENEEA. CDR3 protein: CASSFLLQGVNNSPLHF. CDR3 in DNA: TGTGCCAGCAGCTTCCTTCTACAGGGGGTTAATAATTCACCCCTCCACTTT.

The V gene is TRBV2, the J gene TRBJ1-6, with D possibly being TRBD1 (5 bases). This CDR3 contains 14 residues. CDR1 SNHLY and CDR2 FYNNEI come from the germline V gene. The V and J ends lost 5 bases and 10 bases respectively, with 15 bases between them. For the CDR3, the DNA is TGTGCCAGCAGTCAAGGGGCCGCACGATCACCCCTCCACTTT. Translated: CASSQGAARSPLHF.

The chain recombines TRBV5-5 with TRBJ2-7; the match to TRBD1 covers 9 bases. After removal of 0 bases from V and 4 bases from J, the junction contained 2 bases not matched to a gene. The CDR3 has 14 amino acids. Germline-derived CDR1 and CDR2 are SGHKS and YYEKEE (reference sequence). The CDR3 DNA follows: TGTGCCAGCAGCTTGGTTGGGACAGGGTACGAGCAGTACTTC. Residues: CASSLVGTGYEQYF. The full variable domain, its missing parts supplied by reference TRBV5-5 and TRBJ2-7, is DAGVTQSPTHLIKTRGQQVTLRCSPISGHKSVSWYQQVLGQGPQFIFQYYEKEERGRGNFPDRFSARQFPNYSSELNVNALLLGDSALYLCASSLVGTGYEQYFGPGTRLTVT.

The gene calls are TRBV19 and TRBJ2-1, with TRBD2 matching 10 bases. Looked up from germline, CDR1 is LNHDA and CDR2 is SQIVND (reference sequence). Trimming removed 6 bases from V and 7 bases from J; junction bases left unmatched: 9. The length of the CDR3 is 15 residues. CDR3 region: CASSYGTSVTNEQFF. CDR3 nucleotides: TGTGCCAGTAGCTACGGGACTAGCGTAACGAATGAGCAGTTCTTC.

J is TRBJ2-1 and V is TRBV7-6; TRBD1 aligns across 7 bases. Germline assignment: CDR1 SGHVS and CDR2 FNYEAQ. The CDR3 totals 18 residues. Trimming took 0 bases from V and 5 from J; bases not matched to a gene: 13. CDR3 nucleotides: TGTGCCAGCAGCTTAGCCCCCACAGGGGTCGATGTGGACAATGAGCAGTTCTTC. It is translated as CASSLAPTGVDVDNEQFF.

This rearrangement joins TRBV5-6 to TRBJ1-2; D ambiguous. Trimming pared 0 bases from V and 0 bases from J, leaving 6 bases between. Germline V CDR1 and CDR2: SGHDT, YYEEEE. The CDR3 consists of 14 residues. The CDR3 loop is CASSLDIANYGYTF. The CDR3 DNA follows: TGTGCCAGCAGCTTGGACATTGCTAACTATGGCTACACCTTC.

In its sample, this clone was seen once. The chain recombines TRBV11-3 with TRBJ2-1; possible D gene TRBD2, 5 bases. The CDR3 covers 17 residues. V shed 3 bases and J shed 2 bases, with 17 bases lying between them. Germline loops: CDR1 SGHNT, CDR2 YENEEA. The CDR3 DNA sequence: TGTGCCAGCAGCTTCGGAGGTGGCCCCGCAACCTACAATGAGCAGTTCTTC. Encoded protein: CASSFGGGPATYNEQFF.